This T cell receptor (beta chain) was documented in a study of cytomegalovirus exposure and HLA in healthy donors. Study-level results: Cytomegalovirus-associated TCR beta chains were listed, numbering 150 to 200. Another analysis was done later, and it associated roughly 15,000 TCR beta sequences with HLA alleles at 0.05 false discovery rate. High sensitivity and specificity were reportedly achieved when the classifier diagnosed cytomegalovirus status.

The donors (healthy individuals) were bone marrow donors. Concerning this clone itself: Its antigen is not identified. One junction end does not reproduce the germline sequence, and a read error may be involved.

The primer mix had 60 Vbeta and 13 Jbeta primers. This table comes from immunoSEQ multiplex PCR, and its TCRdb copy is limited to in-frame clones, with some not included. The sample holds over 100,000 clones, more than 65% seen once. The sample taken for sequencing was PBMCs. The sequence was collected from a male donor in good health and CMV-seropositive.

DNA of the CDR3: TGTTCCAGCAGCTTAGAAGGGGAGGGCTCTGGGGCCAACGTCCTGACTTTC. Protein sequence: CSSSLEGEGSGANVLTF. The chain couples TRBV7-9 to TRBJ2-6; 7 bases fit TRBD2. Looked up from germline, CDR1 is SEHNR and CDR2 is FQNEAQ (reference sequence). The CDR3 has 17 amino acids. Together with reference TRBV7-9 and TRBJ2-6, the CDR3 gives the full variable domain: DTGVSQNPRHKITKRGQNVTFRCDPISEHNRLYWYRQTLGQGPEFLTYFQNEAQLEKSRLLSDRFSAERPKGSFSTLEIQRTEQGDSAMYLCSSSLEGEGSGANVLTFGAGSRLTVL.